One and the same sample provided the 10 T cell receptor beta chains below, sequenced in a study of PD-L1 blockade in urothelial cancer. Libraries were prepared by immunoSEQ multiplex PCR; TCRdb keeps only in-frame clonotypes and omits some of them. The data hold under 55,000 clones, with over 75% observed a single time. Material: PBMCs, obtained around atezolizumab (anti-PD-L1) treatment. These receptors all come from a man aged 40-55 years with urothelial cancer.

This clone has just one count. The genes are TRBV11-2 and TRBJ2-1; TRBD2 aligns across 14 bases. Germline trimming cut 2 bases from V and 7 bases from J; bases unmatched to any gene: 7. The CDR3 runs to 17 residues. The V gene's germline CDR1 is SGHAT and CDR2 FQNNGV. CDR3 residues: CASSLLSGLAGVNEQFF. The CDR3 DNA reads TGTGCCAGCAGCTTACTCTCGGGACTAGCGGGAGTAAATGAGCAGTTCTTC.

The chain has TRBV28 and TRBJ1-1, with 9 nucleotides matching TRBD1. Unmatched junction bases numbered 13, after V lost 7 bases and J lost 4 bases. Per the germline V gene, CDR1 is MDHEN and CDR2 is SYDVKM. This CDR3 contains 16 residues. CDR3 sequence (DNA): TGTGCCAGCACCCAAGGCGGGACAGGGCTGATCACTGAAGCTTTCTTT. Residues: CASTQGGTGLITEAFF. Full variable domain (missing parts from reference TRBV28 and TRBJ1-1): DVKVTQSSRYLVKRTGEKVFLECVQDMDHENMFWYRQDPGLGLRLIYFSYDVKMKEKGDIPEGYSVSREKKERFSLILESASTNQTSMYLCASTQGGTGLITEAFFGQGTRLTVV.

The chain combines TRBV11-2 with TRBJ2-1; TRBD2 matches 8 bases. CDR1 and CDR2 from the germline V gene are SGHAT and FQNNGV. V trimming: 5 bases; J trimming: 8 bases; junction bases outside the gene matches: 14. The CDR3 totals 16 residues. The CDR3 sequence is CASSLVGAGAKDEQFF. Written as DNA, the CDR3 is TGTGCCAGCAGCCTGGTTGGAGCGGGAGCTAAGGATGAGCAGTTCTTC.

The chain has TRBV19 and TRBJ2-3, with TRBD2 as a possible D gene (6 bases). This CDR3 has 16 residues. Trimming cost V 6 bases and J 0 bases, with 16 bases left between them. Germline V CDR1 and CDR2: LNHDA, SQIVND (reference sequence). CDR3 in DNA: TGTGCCAGTAGCCTCGGGGGAGTGGGAAGCACAGATACGCAGTATTTT. Protein: CASSLGGVGSTDTQYF.

The chain couples TRBV5-4 to TRBJ1-3, with 10 bases that match TRBD1. The V segment lost 1 base and the J segment 5 bases; nucleotides outside the gene matches: 6. Per germline, CDR1 SGHNT and CDR2 YYREEE (reference sequence). This CDR3 has 16 residues. CDR3 bases: TGTGCCAGCAGCTTGCCCCGGACAGGGGGACGAAACACCATATATTTT. Residues: CASSLPRTGGRNTIYF. Based on the CDR3 plus reference TRBV5-4 and TRBJ1-3, the full variable domain is ETGVTQSPTHLIKTRGQQVTLRCSSQSGHNTVSWYQQALGQGPQFIFQYYREEENGRGNFPPRFSGLQFPNYSSELNVNALELDDSALYLCASSLPRTGGRNTIYFGEGSWLTVV.

CDR3 protein: CASSERQGPQPQHF. CDR3 nucleotide sequence: TGTGCCAGTAGTGAGAGACAGGGCCCTCAGCCCCAGCATTTT. This chain joins TRBV19 and TRBJ1-5; 7 nucleotides agree with TRBD1. This CDR3 region has 14 residues. Germline V gives CDR1 LNHDA, CDR2 SQIVND (reference sequence). The V and J ends lost 5 bases and 6 bases, in that order; junction bases with no gene match: 7.

The CDR3 is CASRLGQAAFF. The CDR3, as DNA: TGTGCCAGCAGGCTCGGACAGGCGGCTTTCTTT. This chain uses TRBV6-1 with TRBJ1-1, with TRBD1 matching over 7 bases. The CDR3 runs 11 residues. Trimming cost V 6 bases and J 11 bases; bases outside gene matches: 6. Germline CDR1 reads MNHNS; CDR2 reads SASEGT.

J is TRBJ1-2 and V is TRBV14; the D is unclear. The germline V gene encodes CDR1 SGHDN and CDR2 FVKESK. CDR3 size: 14 residues. Trimming removed 0 bases from V and 4 bases from J, with 9 bases in between. The CDR3: CASSQELGGYGYTF. The DNA of the CDR3 is TGTGCCAGCAGCCAAGAGTTGGGAGGCTATGGCTACACCTTC.

The table lists this clone with a count of one. The chain couples TRBV5-5 to TRBJ2-7; TRBD2 agrees at 16 bases. The CDR3 is made up of 17 amino acids. Germline lookup yields CDR1 SGHKS and CDR2 YYEKEE (reference sequence). The V and J ends lost 0 bases and 6 bases, in that order; junction bases with no gene match: 6. CDR3 sequence: CASSLVGLAGGPSEQYF. Here the CDR3 DNA reads TGTGCCAGCAGCTTGGTGGGACTAGCGGGAGGGCCCTCCGAGCAGTACTTC.

The chain joins TRBV28 to TRBJ2-2; D uncertain. CDR3 length equals 15 residues. Germline V gene lookup returns CDR1 MDHEN and CDR2 SYDVKM. Trimming left V 3 bases short and J 2 bases short, with 10 bases between. CDR3 coding DNA: TGTGCCAGCAGTTTTGAGAGCCTAAACACCGGGGAGCTGTTTTTT. Protein: CASSFESLNTGELFF.